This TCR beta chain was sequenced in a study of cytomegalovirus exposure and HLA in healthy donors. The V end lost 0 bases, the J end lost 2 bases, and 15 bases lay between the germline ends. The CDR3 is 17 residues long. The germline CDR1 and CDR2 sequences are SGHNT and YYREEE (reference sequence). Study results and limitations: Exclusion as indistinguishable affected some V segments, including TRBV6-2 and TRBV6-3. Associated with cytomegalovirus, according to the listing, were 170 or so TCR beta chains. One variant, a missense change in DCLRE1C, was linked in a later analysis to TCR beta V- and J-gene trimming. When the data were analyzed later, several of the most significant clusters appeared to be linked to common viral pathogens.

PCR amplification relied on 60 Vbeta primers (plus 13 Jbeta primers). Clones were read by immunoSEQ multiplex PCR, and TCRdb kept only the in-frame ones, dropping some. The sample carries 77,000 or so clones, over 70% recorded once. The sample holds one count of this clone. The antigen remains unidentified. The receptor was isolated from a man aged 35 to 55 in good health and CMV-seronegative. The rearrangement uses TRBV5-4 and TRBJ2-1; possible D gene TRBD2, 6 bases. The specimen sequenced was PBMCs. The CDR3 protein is CASSLEGTGEAYNEQFF. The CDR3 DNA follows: TGTGCCAGCAGCTTGGAAGGTACGGGAGAGGCCTACAATGAGCAGTTCTTC. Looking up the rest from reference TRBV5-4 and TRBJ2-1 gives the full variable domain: ETGVTQSPTHLIKTRGQQVTLRCSSQSGHNTVSWYQQALGQGPQFIFQYYREEENGRGNFPPRFSGLQFPNYSSELNVNALELDDSALYLCASSLEGTGEAYNEQFFGPGTRLTVL.